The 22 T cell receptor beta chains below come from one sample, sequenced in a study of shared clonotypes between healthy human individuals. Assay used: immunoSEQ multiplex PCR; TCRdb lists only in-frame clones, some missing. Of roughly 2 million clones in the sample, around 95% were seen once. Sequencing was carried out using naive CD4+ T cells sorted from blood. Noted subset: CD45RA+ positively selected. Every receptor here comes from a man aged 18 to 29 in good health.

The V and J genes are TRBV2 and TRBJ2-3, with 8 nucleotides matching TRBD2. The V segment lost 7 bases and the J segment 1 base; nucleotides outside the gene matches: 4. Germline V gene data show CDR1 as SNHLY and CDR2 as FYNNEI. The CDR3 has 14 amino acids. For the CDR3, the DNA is TGTGCCAGCAATGCGGGAGGCGGCACAGATACGCAGTATTTT. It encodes CASNAGGGTDTQYF.

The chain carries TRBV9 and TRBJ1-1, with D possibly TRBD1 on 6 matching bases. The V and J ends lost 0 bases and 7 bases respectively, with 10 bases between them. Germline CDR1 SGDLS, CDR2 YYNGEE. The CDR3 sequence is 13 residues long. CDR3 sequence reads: CASSVAGGREAFF. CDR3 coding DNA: TGTGCCAGCAGCGTAGCCGGGGGGCGTGAAGCTTTCTTT.

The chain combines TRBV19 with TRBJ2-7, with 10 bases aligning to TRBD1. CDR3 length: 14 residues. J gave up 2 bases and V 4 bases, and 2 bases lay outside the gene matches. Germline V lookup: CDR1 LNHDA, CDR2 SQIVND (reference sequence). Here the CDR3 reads CASSRDRGPYEQYF. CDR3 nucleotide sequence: TGTGCCAGTAGTAGGGACAGGGGACCCTACGAGCAGTACTTC.

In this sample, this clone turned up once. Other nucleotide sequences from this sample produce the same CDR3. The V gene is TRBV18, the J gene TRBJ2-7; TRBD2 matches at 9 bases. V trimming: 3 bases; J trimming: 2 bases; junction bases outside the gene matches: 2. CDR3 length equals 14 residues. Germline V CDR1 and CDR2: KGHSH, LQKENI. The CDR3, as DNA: TGTGCCAGCTCACCGACTAGCGGTACCTACGAGCAGTACTTC. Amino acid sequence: CASSPTSGTYEQYF.

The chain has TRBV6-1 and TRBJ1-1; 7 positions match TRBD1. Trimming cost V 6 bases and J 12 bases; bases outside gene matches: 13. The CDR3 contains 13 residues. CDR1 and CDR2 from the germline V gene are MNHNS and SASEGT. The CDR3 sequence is CASSLEPTGNSFF. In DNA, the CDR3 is TGTGCCAGCAGCTTGGAACCGACAGGGAATTCTTTCTTT.

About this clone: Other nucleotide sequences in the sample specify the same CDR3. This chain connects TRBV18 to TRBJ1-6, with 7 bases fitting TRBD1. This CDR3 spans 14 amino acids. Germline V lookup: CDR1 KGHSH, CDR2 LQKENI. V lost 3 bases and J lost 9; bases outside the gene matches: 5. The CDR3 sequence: CASSPDRVGSPLHF. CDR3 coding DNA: TGTGCCAGCTCACCCGACAGGGTCGGTTCACCCCTCCACTTT.

CDR3 loop: CASSPDRVIQPQHF. DNA of the CDR3: TGTGCCAGCAGTCCGGACAGGGTAATCCAGCCCCAGCATTTT. The chain is built from TRBV6-5 and TRBJ1-5; 8 positions match TRBD1. V lost 5 bases to trimming and J lost 7 bases; unmatched junction nucleotides: 7. The CDR3 loop spans 14 amino acids. Germline V gene lookup returns CDR1 MNHEY and CDR2 SVGAGI.

The CDR3 DNA reads TGTGCCAGCAGCTCGCTGGACGGCTCGGGGAAAGAAAAACTGTTTTTT. It is translated as CASSSLDGSGKEKLFF. The J gene is TRBJ1-4, the V gene TRBV5-6, with D hard to call. Trimming left V 3 bases short and J 8 bases short, with 20 bases between. The CDR3 covers 16 residues. Germline V gene lookup returns CDR1 SGHDT and CDR2 YYEEEE.

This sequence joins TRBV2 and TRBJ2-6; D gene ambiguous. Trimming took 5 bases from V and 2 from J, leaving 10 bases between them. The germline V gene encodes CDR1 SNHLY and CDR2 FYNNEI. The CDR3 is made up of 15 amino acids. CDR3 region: CASSKSTAGANVLTF. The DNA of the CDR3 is TGTGCCAGCAGTAAGAGTACAGCTGGGGCCAACGTCCTGACTTTC.

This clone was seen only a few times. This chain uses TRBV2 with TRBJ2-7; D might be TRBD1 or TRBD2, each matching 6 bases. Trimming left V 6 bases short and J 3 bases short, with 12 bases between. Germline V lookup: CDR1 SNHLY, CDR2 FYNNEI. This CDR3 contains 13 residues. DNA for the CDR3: TGTGCCAGCAGCCCAGGAGGGGGCTACGAGCAGTACTTC. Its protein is CASSPGGGYEQYF.

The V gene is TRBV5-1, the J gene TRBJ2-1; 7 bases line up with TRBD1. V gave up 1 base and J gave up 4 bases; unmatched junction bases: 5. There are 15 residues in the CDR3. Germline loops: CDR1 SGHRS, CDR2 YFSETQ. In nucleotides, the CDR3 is TGCGCCAGCAGCTTGCAGGGGGACGGATACAATGAGCAGTTCTTC. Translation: CASSLQGDGYNEQFF.

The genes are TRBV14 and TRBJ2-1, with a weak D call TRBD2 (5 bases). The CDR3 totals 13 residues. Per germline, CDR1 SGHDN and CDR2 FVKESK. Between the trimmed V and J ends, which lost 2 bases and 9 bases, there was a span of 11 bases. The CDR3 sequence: CASSQREGSEQFF. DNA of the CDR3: TGTGCCAGCAGCCAAAGGGAAGGGAGTGAGCAGTTCTTC.

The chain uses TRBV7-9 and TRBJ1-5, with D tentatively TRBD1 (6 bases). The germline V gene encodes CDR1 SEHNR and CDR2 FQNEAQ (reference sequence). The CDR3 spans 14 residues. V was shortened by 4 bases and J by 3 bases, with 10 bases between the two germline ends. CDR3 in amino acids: CASSSGGANQPQHF. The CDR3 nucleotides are TGTGCCAGCAGCTCTGGGGGGGCCAATCAGCCCCAGCATTTT.

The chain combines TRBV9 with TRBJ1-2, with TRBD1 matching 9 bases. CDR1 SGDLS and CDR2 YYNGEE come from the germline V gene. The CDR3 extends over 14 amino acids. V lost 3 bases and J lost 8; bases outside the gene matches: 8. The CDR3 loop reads CASSDRTGAKGYTF. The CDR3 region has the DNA TGTGCCAGCAGCGACAGGACAGGGGCTAAAGGCTACACCTTC. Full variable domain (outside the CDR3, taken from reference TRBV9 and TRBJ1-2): DSGVTQTPKHLITATGQRVTLRCSPRSGDLSVYWYQQSLDQGLQFLIQYYNGEERAKGNILERFSAQQFPDLHSELNLSSLELGDSALYFCASSDRTGAKGYTFGSGTRLTVV.

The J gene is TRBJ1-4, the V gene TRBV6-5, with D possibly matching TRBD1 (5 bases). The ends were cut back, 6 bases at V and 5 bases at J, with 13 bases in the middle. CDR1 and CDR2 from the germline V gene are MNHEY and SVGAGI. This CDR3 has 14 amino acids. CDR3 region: CASRPGGTNEKLFF. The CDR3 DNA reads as TGTGCCAGCAGGCCGGGGGGGACGAATGAAAAACTGTTTTTT.

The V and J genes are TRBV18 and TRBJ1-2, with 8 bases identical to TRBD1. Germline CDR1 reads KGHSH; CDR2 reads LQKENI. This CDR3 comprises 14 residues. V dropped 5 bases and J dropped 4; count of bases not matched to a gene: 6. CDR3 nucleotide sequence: TGTGCCAGCTCATCGGGACAGGAGTCCTATGGCTACACCTTC. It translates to CASSSGQESYGYTF.

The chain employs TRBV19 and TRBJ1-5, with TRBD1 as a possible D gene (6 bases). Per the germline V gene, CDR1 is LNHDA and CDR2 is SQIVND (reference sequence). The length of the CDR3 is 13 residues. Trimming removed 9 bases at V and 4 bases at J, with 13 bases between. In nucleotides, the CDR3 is TGTGCCAGCGCGGAACAGGGTAATCAGCCCCAGCATTTT. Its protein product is CASAEQGNQPQHF.

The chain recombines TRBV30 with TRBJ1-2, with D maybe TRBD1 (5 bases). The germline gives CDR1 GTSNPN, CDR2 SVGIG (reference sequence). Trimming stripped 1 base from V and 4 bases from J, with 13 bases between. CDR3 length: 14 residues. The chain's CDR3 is CAWSALKGFYGYTF. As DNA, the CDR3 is TGTGCCTGGAGTGCTTTGAAGGGGTTCTATGGCTACACCTTC.

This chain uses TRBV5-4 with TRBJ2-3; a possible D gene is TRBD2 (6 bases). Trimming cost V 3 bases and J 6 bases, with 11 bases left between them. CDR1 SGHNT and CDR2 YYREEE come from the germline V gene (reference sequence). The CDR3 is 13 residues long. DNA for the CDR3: TGTGCCAGCAGCTGGGACTCGGGGGATACGCAGTATTTT. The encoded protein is CASSWDSGDTQYF. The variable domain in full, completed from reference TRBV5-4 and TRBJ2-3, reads ETGVTQSPTHLIKTRGQQVTLRCSSQSGHNTVSWYQQALGQGPQFIFQYYREEENGRGNFPPRFSGLQFPNYSSELNVNALELDDSALYLCASSWDSGDTQYFGPGTRLTVL.

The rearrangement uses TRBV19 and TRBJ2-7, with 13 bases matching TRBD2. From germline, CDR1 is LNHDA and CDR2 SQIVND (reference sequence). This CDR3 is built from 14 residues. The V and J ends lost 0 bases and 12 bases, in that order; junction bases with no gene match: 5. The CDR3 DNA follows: TGTGCCAGTAGTATAGACTGGACTAGCGGGAGCTTGTACTTC. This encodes CASSIDWTSGSLYF. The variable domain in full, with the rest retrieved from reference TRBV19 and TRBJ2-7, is DGGITQSPKYLFRKEGQNVTLSCEQNLNHDAMYWYRQDPGQGLRLIYYSQIVNDFQKGDIAEGYSVSREKKESFPLTVTSAQKNPTAFYLCASSIDWTSGSLYFGPGTRLTVT.

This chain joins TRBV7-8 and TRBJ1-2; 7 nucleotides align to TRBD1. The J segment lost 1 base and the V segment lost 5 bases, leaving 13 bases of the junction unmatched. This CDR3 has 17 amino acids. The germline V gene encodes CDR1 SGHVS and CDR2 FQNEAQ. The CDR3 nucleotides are TGTGCCAGCAGCCTCCGGGACAGTATAAAACTTAACTATGGCTACACCTTC. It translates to CASSLRDSIKLNYGYTF. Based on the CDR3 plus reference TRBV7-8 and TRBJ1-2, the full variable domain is GAGVSQSPRYKVAKRGQDVALRCDPISGHVSLFWYQQALGQGPEFLTYFQNEAQLDKSGLPSDRFFAERPEGSVSTLKIQRTQQEDSAVYLCASSLRDSIKLNYGYTFGSGTRLTVV.

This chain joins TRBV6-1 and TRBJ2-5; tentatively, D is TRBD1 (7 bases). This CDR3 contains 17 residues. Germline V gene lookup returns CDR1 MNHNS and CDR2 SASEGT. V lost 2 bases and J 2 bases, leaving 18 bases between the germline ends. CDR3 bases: TGTGCCAGCAGTGAAAAGTTGGCAGGGGGAGGACAAGAGACCCAGTACTTC. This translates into CASSEKLAGGGQETQYF.